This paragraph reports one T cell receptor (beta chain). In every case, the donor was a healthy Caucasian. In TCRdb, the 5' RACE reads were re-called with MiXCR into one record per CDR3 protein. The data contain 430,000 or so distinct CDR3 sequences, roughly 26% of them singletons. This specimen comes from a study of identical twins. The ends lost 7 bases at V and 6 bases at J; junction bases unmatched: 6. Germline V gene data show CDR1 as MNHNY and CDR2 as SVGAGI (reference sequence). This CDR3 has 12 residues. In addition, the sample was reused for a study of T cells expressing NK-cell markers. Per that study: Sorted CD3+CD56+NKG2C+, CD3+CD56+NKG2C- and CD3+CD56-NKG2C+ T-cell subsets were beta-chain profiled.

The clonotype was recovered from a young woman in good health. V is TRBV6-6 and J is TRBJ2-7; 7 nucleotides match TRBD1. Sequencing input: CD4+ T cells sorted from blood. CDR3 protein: CASTMTGPEQYF. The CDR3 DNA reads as TGTGCCAGCACTATGACAGGGCCCGAGCAGTACTTC.